The T cell receptor beta chain under discussion was sequenced for a study of OX40 agonist ivuxolimab in advanced cancers. Study-wide results and caveats: Expanded clones belonging to CD8+ T cells outnumbered, on average, those of CD4+. Dosing at 0.1 to 3.0 mg/kg was accompanied by clonal expansion of CD4+ and CD8+ blood T cells by week 6. The work left the antigen specificity of expanded peripheral T cells undetermined.

TCRdb keeps only in-frame clones here, not all; method: immunoSEQ multiplex PCR. The sample lists about 18,000 clones, 70% to 90% occurring once. On this clone: Its cognate antigen is unknown.

The CDR3 is 15 residues long. Trimming at V came to 4 bases and at J to 4 bases, leaving 6 bases not matched to a gene. CDR1 PRHDT and CDR2 FYEKMQ come from the germline V gene (reference sequence). Material: CD4+ or CD8+ T cells sorted from blood, obtained in a trial of the OX40 agonist ivuxolimab. The TCR comes from an adult with an advanced solid tumor such as melanoma, head and neck, liver or kidney cancer. J is TRBJ2-7 and V is TRBV13, with TRBD2 matching 11 bases. CDR3 coding DNA: TGTGCCAGCAGCTCGATTACTAGCGGGAGTTACGAGCAGTACTTC. Translation gives CASSSITSGSYEQYF. Full variable domain (remainder filled in from reference TRBV13 and TRBJ2-7): AAGVIQSPRHLIKEKRETATLKCYPIPRHDTVYWYQQGPGQDPQFLISFYEKMQSDKGSIPDRFSAQQFSDYHSELNMSSLELGDSALYFCASSSITSGSYEQYFGPGTRLTVT.